The 5 T cell receptor beta chains below all came from one sample that was sequenced in a study of tumor-infiltrating lymphocytes in primary liver carcinoma. With roughly 0.5 ug total RNA as template and a constant-region primer, TCR beta cDNA was made. Slightly modified ARM-PCR served as the procedure for the TCR beta libraries. These libraries came from three rounds of nested multiplex PCR. A C-beta reverse primer and TRBV1-TRBV30 forward primers served in each of the first two PCR rounds, at ten to eleven cycles apiece. TCRdb processed the multiplex PCR reads anew with MiXCR; each CDR3 protein has one entry. There are around 210,000 distinct CDR3 sequences in the sample; less than 70% occur only once, and around 7.1% lies in the top ten. Researchers drew blood RNA from unsorted whole blood and extracted germline DNA as well. Material for sequencing was peripheral blood. The receptors shown here come from a woman aged 55-70 years with primary liver carcinoma and hepatitis B virus infection.

For this clonotype: A read error may produce the germline difference seen at one junction end. This CDR3 reads CTSSLGLNSPLRF. CDR3 DNA: TGTACCAGCAGCTTGGGGCTTAATTCACCCCTCCGCTTT. J is TRBJ1-6 and V is TRBV11-2, with D possibly matching TRBD1 (5 bases). CDR1 SGHAT and CDR2 FQNNGV come from the germline V gene. CDR3 length: 13 residues.

In DNA form, the CDR3 reads TGTGCCAGCAGGGTGGGGACAGAAACAGATACGCAGTATTTT. Protein sequence: CASRVGTETDTQYF. J is TRBJ2-3 and V is TRBV2; 7 bases are a match to TRBD1. The CDR3 sequence is 14 residues long. Losses at the gene ends were 6 bases for V and 3 bases for J; bases not matched to a gene: 6. The germline V gene has CDR1 SNHLY and CDR2 FYNNEI.

On this clonotype: The CDR3 carries no conserved terminal phenylalanine or tryptophan, so it likely arises from a read error. This rearrangement joins TRBV4-2 to TRBJ2-7; no clear D. The germline gives CDR1 LGHNA, CDR2 YNFKEQ. Trimming cost V 0 bases and J 6 bases, with 15 bases left between them. The length of the CDR3 is 15 residues. In DNA form, the CDR3 reads TGTGCCAGCAGCCAAGATGCGTCGGAGTTCGGCGAGCAGTACTTA. Translating gives CASSQDASEFGEQYL.

This clonotype has a single count. The genes are TRBV11-2 and TRBJ1-6; no clear D gene. Trimming removed 4 bases at V and 8 bases at J, with 18 bases between. Germline V CDR1 and CDR2: SGHAT, FQNNGV. The CDR3 contains 16 residues. CDR3 nucleotides: TGTGCCAGCAGCTCTCAACCAGAATACTTGGATTCACCCCTCCACTTT. This codes for CASSSQPEYLDSPLHF.

There are many counts of this clonotype. The chain combines TRBV10-1 with TRBJ2-7, with D maybe TRBD1 (6 bases). V lost 0 bases to trimming and J lost 8 bases, with 11 bases between them. The CDR3 consists of 13 residues. Germline values: CDR1 WNHNN, CDR2 SYGVQD (reference sequence). CDR3 sequence reads: CASSESTRGKQYF. CDR3 DNA: TGCGCCAGCAGTGAGTCGACCAGGGGTAAGCAGTACTTC.